A selection of T cell receptor beta chains follows, all from one sample in a study of blood T cell repertoires in COVID-19. Sequencing used immunoSEQ multiplex PCR; TCRdb keeps in-frame clones, though not all of them. This table has about 190,000 clones, around 84% appearing once. Sequencing was performed on peripheral blood. The receptors here all came from a human donor in a cohort sampled during active COVID-19. The CDR3 runs from the conserved cysteine through the conserved F or W. The size field is filled for only some rows; it gives once, few, many or a size class.

cdr3_length: 15; v_call: TRBV3-1/TRBV3-2; clone_size: .; j_call: TRBJ1-2; cdr3_aa: CASSQPGQGAYGYTF
cdr3_length: 13; v_call: TRBV29-1; clone_size: .; j_call: TRBJ2-3; cdr3_aa: CSVAGGQTDTQYF
cdr3_length: 14; v_call: TRBV2; clone_size: .; j_call: TRBJ1-1; cdr3_aa: CASGSRTRKAEAFF
cdr3_length: 14; v_call: TRBV27; clone_size: few; j_call: TRBJ1-2; cdr3_aa: CASSDRTGDFGYTF
cdr3_length: 15; v_call: TRBV2; clone_size: .; j_call: TRBJ2-1; cdr3_aa: CATAGLRGPDNEQFF
cdr3_length: 15; v_call: TRBV5-1; clone_size: .; j_call: TRBJ2-3; cdr3_aa: CASRTSGANTDTQYF
cdr3_length: 16; v_call: TRBV5-6; clone_size: .; j_call: TRBJ2-7; cdr3_aa: CASSGGLAESSYEQYF
cdr3_length: 16; v_call: TRBV7-6; clone_size: once; j_call: TRBJ1-2; cdr3_aa: CASSTTGGLTNYGYTF
cdr3_length: 15; v_call: TRBV5-8; clone_size: .; j_call: TRBJ1-4; cdr3_aa: CASSLGRSTNEKLFF
cdr3_length: 15; v_call: TRBV11-3; clone_size: .; j_call: TRBJ1-1; cdr3_aa: CASSSGLTDREEAFF
cdr3_length: 13; v_call: TRBV30; clone_size: .; j_call: TRBJ2-1; cdr3_aa: CAWRLAGVNEQFF
cdr3_length: 16; v_call: TRBV5-1; clone_size: .; j_call: TRBJ2-1; cdr3_aa: CASSWGGLAENNEQFF
cdr3_length: 16; v_call: TRBV27; clone_size: .; j_call: TRBJ1-6; cdr3_aa: CASSFRSGIYNSPLHF
cdr3_length: 13; v_call: TRBV5-1; clone_size: .; j_call: TRBJ2-7; cdr3_aa: CASSLGQGNEQYF
cdr3_length: 17; v_call: TRBV19; clone_size: .; j_call: TRBJ2-2; cdr3_aa: CASSIQGTSGYTGELFF
cdr3_length: 15; v_call: TRBV6-5; clone_size: few; j_call: TRBJ1-3; cdr3_aa: CASSTRGFDGNTIYF
cdr3_length: 18; v_call: TRBV7-9; clone_size: .; j_call: TRBJ1-1; cdr3_aa: CASSLARTGAAMNTEAFF
cdr3_length: 17; v_call: TRBV11-3; clone_size: .; j_call: TRBJ2-3; cdr3_aa: CASSRGLDRDPTDTQYF
cdr3_length: 15; v_call: TRBV7-6; clone_size: .; j_call: TRBJ2-3; cdr3_aa: CASSPRRFSTDTQYF
cdr3_length: 15; v_call: TRBV5-1; clone_size: many; j_call: TRBJ2-2; cdr3_aa: CASSLEIGRTIQLFF
cdr3_length: 13; v_call: TRBV6-5; clone_size: .; j_call: TRBJ2-3; cdr3_aa: CASSKRGADTQYF
cdr3_length: 12; v_call: TRBV6-6; clone_size: .; j_call: TRBJ2-2; cdr3_aa: CASSYYGDELFF
cdr3_length: 14; v_call: TRBV6-6; clone_size: few; j_call: TRBJ2-5; cdr3_aa: CASSPAGPGETQYF
cdr3_length: 16; v_call: TRBV5-1; clone_size: .; j_call: TRBJ1-1; cdr3_aa: CASSLTGPSFGTEAFF
cdr3_length: 12; v_call: TRBV12-3/TRBV12-4; clone_size: .; j_call: TRBJ2-1; cdr3_aa: CASSLAYSQGFF
cdr3_length: 16; v_call: TRBV7-9; clone_size: .; j_call: TRBJ2-2; cdr3_aa: CASSLAPIAGTGELFF
cdr3_length: 12; v_call: TRBV29-1; clone_size: .; j_call: TRBJ2-7; cdr3_aa: CSVRGQIYEQYF
cdr3_length: 14; v_call: TRBV10-3; clone_size: .; j_call: TRBJ2-3; cdr3_aa: CAINRGLSTDTQYF
cdr3_length: 14; v_call: TRBV7-2; clone_size: .; j_call: TRBJ2-1; cdr3_aa: CASSLRGLSNEQFF
cdr3_length: 17; v_call: TRBV7-2; clone_size: few; j_call: TRBJ2-2; cdr3_aa: CASRNRKLAGGLGELFF
cdr3_length: 14; v_call: TRBV6-5; clone_size: .; j_call: TRBJ1-1; cdr3_aa: CASSREFMNTEAFF
cdr3_length: 12; v_call: TRBV19; clone_size: .; j_call: TRBJ2-1; cdr3_aa: CASSNRDNEQFF
cdr3_length: 15; v_call: TRBV18; clone_size: .; j_call: TRBJ1-1; cdr3_aa: CASSSGQGWNTEAFF
cdr3_length: 18; v_call: TRBV30; clone_size: .; j_call: TRBJ2-3; cdr3_aa: CAWSVLAGGFSSTDTQYF
cdr3_length: 13; v_call: TRBV27; clone_size: .; j_call: TRBJ1-1; cdr3_aa: CASMETVSAEAFF
cdr3_length: 14; v_call: TRBV30; clone_size: .; j_call: TRBJ1-5; cdr3_aa: CAFQTGDSNQPQHF
cdr3_length: 15; v_call: TRBV28; clone_size: .; j_call: TRBJ1-4; cdr3_aa: CASSLLSGKTEKLFF
cdr3_length: 17; v_call: TRBV5-6; clone_size: .; j_call: TRBJ1-4; cdr3_aa: CASSLSLVAEPNEKLFF
cdr3_length: 12; v_call: TRBV24-1; clone_size: once; j_call: TRBJ2-1; cdr3_aa: CATSEREAEQFF
cdr3_length: 16; v_call: TRBV21-1; clone_size: .; j_call: TRBJ1-5; cdr3_aa: CASSKVGSWRNQPQHF
cdr3_length: 13; v_call: TRBV5-6; clone_size: .; j_call: TRBJ1-5; cdr3_aa: CASSLYRGQPQHF
cdr3_length: 17; v_call: TRBV19; clone_size: .; j_call: TRBJ2-2; cdr3_aa: CASSIGGIVGGYRELFF
cdr3_length: 14; v_call: TRBV3-1/TRBV3-2; clone_size: .; j_call: TRBJ2-3; cdr3_aa: CASSPLAGTDTQYF
cdr3_length: 13; v_call: TRBV6-7; clone_size: once; j_call: TRBJ1-5; cdr3_aa: CASSYNSNQPQHF
cdr3_length: 16; v_call: TRBV7-6; clone_size: .; j_call: TRBJ1-1; cdr3_aa: CASSSNLGQMNTEAFF
cdr3_length: 14; v_call: TRBV19; clone_size: few; j_call: TRBJ2-3; cdr3_aa: CATSRGEVGDTQYF
cdr3_length: 16; v_call: TRBV6-2/TRBV6-3; clone_size: .; j_call: TRBJ2-7; cdr3_aa: CASSTRTGGKGGEQYF
cdr3_length: 16; v_call: TRBV7-2; clone_size: .; j_call: TRBJ2-5; cdr3_aa: CASRFTSGGPQETQYF
cdr3_length: 14; v_call: TRBV27; clone_size: .; j_call: TRBJ1-5; cdr3_aa: CASSRGQGEQPQHF
cdr3_length: 14; v_call: TRBV6-5; clone_size: .; j_call: TRBJ2-1; cdr3_aa: CASRGRTGYNEQFF
cdr3_length: 17; v_call: TRBV27; clone_size: .; j_call: TRBJ2-5; cdr3_aa: CASSLFGTGKLQETQYF
cdr3_length: 12; v_call: TRBV6-1; clone_size: .; j_call: TRBJ1-1; cdr3_aa: CASSEVRVEAFF
cdr3_length: 16; v_call: TRBV7-2; clone_size: .; j_call: TRBJ1-6; cdr3_aa: CASSLVGSGGNSPLHF
cdr3_length: 18; v_call: TRBV19; clone_size: .; j_call: TRBJ1-1; cdr3_aa: CASSKANGEGGMNTEAFF
cdr3_length: 15; v_call: TRBV28; clone_size: .; j_call: TRBJ1-2; cdr3_aa: CASSEPGTGVRGYTF
cdr3_length: 14; v_call: TRBV5-1; clone_size: .; j_call: TRBJ2-5; cdr3_aa: CASSGIQGSETQYF
cdr3_length: 13; v_call: TRBV3-1/TRBV3-2; clone_size: .; j_call: TRBJ1-1; cdr3_aa: CASSQNQGSGAFF
cdr3_length: 15; v_call: TRBV7-9; clone_size: .; j_call: TRBJ1-1; cdr3_aa: CASSSLGPMNTEAFF